One sample yielded the 14 T cell receptor beta chains listed below, sequenced in a study of OX40 agonist ivuxolimab in advanced cancers. The library was obtained by the immunoSEQ multiplex PCR assay. TCRdb carries this immuneACCESS record with in-frame sequences only. Its versions omit some clonotypes, under half of them owing to an unresolved V gene in the studies checked, with the rest unexplained. The sample has 60,000 to 70,000 clones on record, around 89% of them singletons. The ten largest make up 1.9% of the sample. The sample was CD4+ or CD8+ T cells sorted from blood, taken in a trial of the OX40 agonist ivuxolimab. Receptors originate from an adult with an advanced solid tumor such as melanoma, head and neck, liver or kidney cancer.

This clone was recorded a few times. CDR3 DNA sequence: TGTGCCATCAGCCACACAGAGGGAGGTCAGCCCCAGCATTTT. Its protein product is CAISHTEGGQPQHF. The rearrangement joins TRBV10-3 to TRBJ1-5; no definite D call. Between the trimmed V and J ends, which lost 6 bases and 6 bases, there was a span of 15 bases. Germline CDR1 is ENHRY and CDR2 is SYGVKD. This CDR3 spans 14 amino acids.

In DNA form, the CDR3 reads TGTGCCAGCAGCCCCACAGGAAACTCTGGGGCCAACGTCCTGACTTTC. It specifies CASSPTGNSGANVLTF. This sequence joins TRBV11-2 and TRBJ2-6; maybe TRBD1 (5 bases). This CDR3 is built from 16 residues. CDR1 is SGHAT and CDR2 is FQNNGV in the germline V gene. Trimming pared 5 bases from V and 0 bases from J, leaving 11 bases between.

The chain combines TRBV30 with TRBJ1-2; D is unresolved. Trimming cost V 3 bases and J 0 bases, with 14 bases left between them. This CDR3 has 15 amino acids. Per the germline V gene, CDR1 is GTSNPN and CDR2 is SVGIG (reference sequence). This CDR3 is CAWSISSQANYGYTF. Written as DNA, the CDR3 is TGTGCCTGGAGCATTAGTAGTCAGGCTAACTATGGCTACACCTTC.

This chain joins TRBV5-4 and TRBJ1-4; 9 nucleotides align to TRBD1. V shed 4 bases and J 5 bases; nucleotides not matched to a gene: 6. CDR3 size: 15 residues. Germline CDR1 and CDR2: SGHNT and YYREEE (reference sequence). CDR3 DNA: TGTGCCAGCAGCCTACAGGGGGCGTTAAATGAAAAACTGTTTTTT. It is translated as CASSLQGALNEKLFF. The entire variable domain, with the rest obtained from reference TRBV5-4 and TRBJ1-4, is as follows: ETGVTQSPTHLIKTRGQQVTLRCSSQSGHNTVSWYQQALGQGPQFIFQYYREEENGRGNFPPRFSGLQFPNYSSELNVNALELDDSALYLCASSLQGALNEKLFFGSGTQLSVL.

This clone has a handful of counts. The V gene is TRBV5-1, the J gene TRBJ1-2; 7 nucleotides line up with TRBD1. V gave up 4 bases and J gave up 4 bases; unmatched junction bases: 7. Germline CDR1 SGHRS, CDR2 YFSETQ. CDR3 size: 14 residues. The CDR3 protein is CASSPGGTVYGYTF. CDR3 DNA: TGCGCCAGCAGCCCGGGGGGGACAGTCTATGGCTACACCTTC.

This rearrangement joins TRBV30 to TRBJ1-5, with D maybe TRBD1 (6 bases). The V end was cut by 2 bases, the J end by 7 bases, with 21 bases between. The length of the CDR3 is 16 residues. Germline V gene lookup returns CDR1 GTSNPN and CDR2 SVGIG (reference sequence). The CDR3 sequence is CAWSPSRQGSRQPQHF. CDR3 in DNA: TGTGCCTGGAGTCCCTCTCGCCAGGGGTCGAGACAGCCCCAGCATTTT.

The chain combines TRBV7-9 with TRBJ2-1, with a weak D call TRBD1 (5 bases). The V and J ends lost 5 bases and 10 bases respectively, with 18 bases between them. The CDR3 is 14 amino acids. CDR1 is SEHNR, CDR2 FQNEAQ, per germline (reference sequence). CDR3 loop: CASSIKGPRWEQFF. The CDR3 bases are TGTGCCAGCAGCATTAAGGGGCCGCGTTGGGAGCAGTTCTTC.

The chain joins TRBV7-2 to TRBJ2-7, with TRBD2 identical over 16 bases. The ends lost 1 base at V and 4 bases at J; junction bases unmatched: 10. Per the germline V gene, CDR1 is SGHTA and CDR2 is FQGNSA. This CDR3 comprises 19 residues. As DNA, the CDR3 is TGTGCCAGCAGCTTAGTATCGGGACTAGCGGGAGGGCCGGATTACGAGCAGTACTTC. It yields the protein CASSLVSGLAGGPDYEQYF.

The chain employs TRBV7-2 and TRBJ1-2; no clear D. V was cut by 3 bases and J by 3 bases, with 8 bases left in between. This CDR3 region has 13 residues. Germline V lookup: CDR1 SGHTA, CDR2 FQGNSA. This CDR3 reads CASSFREDYGYTF. CDR3 bases: TGTGCCAGCAGCTTCCGGGAAGACTATGGCTACACCTTC.

This chain connects TRBV14 to TRBJ1-2; no clear D. Germline lookup yields CDR1 SGHDN and CDR2 FVKESK. Trimming stripped 5 bases from V and 1 base from J, with 8 bases between. This CDR3 has 13 residues. CDR3 protein: CASSVQFNYGYTF. In nucleotides, the CDR3 is TGTGCCAGCAGCGTACAGTTTAACTATGGCTACACCTTC.

This sequence joins TRBV5-1 and TRBJ2-1, with D perhaps being TRBD1 or TRBD2 (6 bases each). The germline V and J ends were trimmed by 1 base and 5 bases, with 22 bases remaining between them. Germline CDR1 SGHRS, CDR2 YFSETQ. The CDR3 runs to 18 residues. CDR3 in DNA: TGCGCCAGCAGCTTGTCGGGGGCACTCCCGCGAGGCCACAATGAGCAGTTCTTC. Translated, it gives CASSLSGALPRGHNEQFF.

V usage is TRBV9 and J usage is TRBJ2-3; D is unresolved. Germline lookup yields CDR1 SGDLS and CDR2 YYNGEE. This CDR3 has 15 residues. V dropped 4 bases and J dropped 0 bases, with 12 bases sitting between them. For the CDR3, the DNA is TGTGCCAGCAGCCCCTGGTATGGCAGCACAGATACGCAGTATTTT. It yields the protein CASSPWYGSTDTQYF.

The CDR3 DNA follows: TGTGCCAGTAGTATCCTCCAGGGAAGAAACAATCAGCCCCAGCATTTT. Translation: CASSILQGRNNQPQHF. This chain uses TRBV19 with TRBJ1-5; tentative D call: TRBD1 (5 bases). Germline V gene lookup returns CDR1 LNHDA and CDR2 SQIVND (reference sequence). This CDR3 is built from 16 residues. Trimming removed 3 bases from V and 3 bases from J, with 15 bases in between.

J is TRBJ2-7 and V is TRBV5-8; D uncertain. Trimming removed 3 bases from V and 9 bases from J, with 10 bases in between. The CDR3 is 11 residues long. CDR1 and CDR2 (germline): SGHTS, YDEGEE. CDR3 protein: CASSSLGGQYF. The DNA of the CDR3 is TGTGCCAGCAGCTCGCTTGGCGGGCAGTACTTC.